This TCR beta chain derives from a study of OX40 agonist ivuxolimab in advanced cancers. Across the whole study: Those treated in dose escalation had hepatocellular carcinoma, melanoma, renal cell cancer or head and neck cancer. People who had prior anti-PD-1, anti-PD-L1 or anti-CTLA-4 therapy could take part, and around 39% had some. Three patients showed partial responses: one hepatocellular carcinoma and two cutaneous melanoma cases.

Autoimmune disease history or systemic immunosuppression barred patients. The CDR3 runs 15 residues. Losses at the gene ends were 6 bases for V and 1 base for J; bases not matched to a gene: 6. CDR1 is SNHLY, CDR2 FYNNEI, per germline. TCRdb's copy holds only in-frame clones and misses some; the assay was immunoSEQ multiplex PCR. The sample yields about 58,000 clones, about 82% seen once. The chain employs TRBV2 and TRBJ1-1; TRBD1 matches 9 bases. Sample: CD4+ or CD8+ T cells sorted from blood, taken in a trial of the OX40 agonist ivuxolimab. This clonotype was sampled from an adult with an advanced solid tumor such as melanoma, head and neck, liver or kidney cancer. The DNA of the CDR3 is TGTGCCAGCAGGAGGGACAGGGTAACGAACACTGAAGCTTTCTTT. This translates into CASRRDRVTNTEAFF.